The clone carrying this T cell receptor beta chain was seen at least ten times. Trimming removed 0 bases at V and 0 bases at J, with 9 bases between. The CDR3 has 16 residues. Per the germline V gene, CDR1 is MGHRA and CDR2 is YSYEKL. The sample belongs to a study of breast tumors, draining lymph nodes, adjacent tissues. MiXCR, run by TCRdb on the multiplex PCR reads, gives a single entry per CDR3 protein. The sample contains 150,000 to 250,000 distinct CDR3 sequences, 25% to 40% of which appear only once. Axillary draining lymph nodes of breast cancer patients supplied the node samples. The chain uses TRBV4-1 and TRBJ1-5; unclear D gene. The sequenced sample was axillary lymph node tissue. This TCR came from a female donor with breast cancer. Some clones in this sample may be carry-over from other donors' samples. In DNA, the CDR3 is TGCGCCAGCAGCCAAGATGTCGGAGATAGCAATCAGCCCCAGCATTTT. Its translation is CASSQDVGDSNQPQHF.